The rows below give T cell receptor beta chains drawn from one sample of a study of blood T cell repertoires in COVID-19. Sequenced by immunoSEQ multiplex PCR; TCRdb stores in-frame clones only, minus some. The sample consists of 350,000 or so clones, 80% to 90% of them appearing once. What was sequenced was peripheral blood. The receptors here all came from a man under 40 with active or convalescent COVID-19. Each CDR3 is given with its conserved first and last residue. Fields, in order: D gene, CDR3 length, V gene, J gene, clone size, CDR3 DNA, CDR3 protein. A D gene is named only where the DNA matches it firmly. Where a row states a size, it is once, few, many or the class of an expanded clone; other rows omit it.

>-|16|TRBV7-8|TRBJ2-5|-
TGTGCCAGCAGCTTAAACGGGGGGCGCACTGGAGAGACCCAGTACTTC
CASSLNGGRTGETQYF
>-|13|TRBV27|TRBJ1-2|-
TGTGCCAGCAGTCGGAAGAGGCACTATGGCTACACCTTC
CASSRKRHYGYTF
>TRBD1|14|TRBV2|TRBJ2-5|-
TGTGCCAGCATCCTCCCGGGACAGGAAGAGACCCAGTACTTC
CASILPGQEETQYF
>TRBD1|20|TRBV4-1|TRBJ2-5|-
TGCGCCAGCAGCCACGGCCCTATACAGGGGCCTCGAGCTACTGTAGAGACCCAGTACTTC
CASSHGPIQGPRATVETQYF
>-|14|TRBV27|TRBJ1-5|-
TGTGCCAGCAGTTTCGGGGAGGGCAATCAGCCCCAGCATTTT
CASSFGEGNQPQHF
>-|15|TRBV27|TRBJ1-6|-
TGTGCCAGCAGTCCCGGGTCGAGTTGGGGCTCACCCCTCCACTTT
CASSPGSSWGSPLHF
>-|15|TRBV4-3|TRBJ1-4|-
TGCGCCAGCAGCCGACTGACAGCAACTAATGAAAAACTGTTTTTT
CASSRLTATNEKLFF
>-|14|TRBV5-8|TRBJ1-5|-
TGTGCCAGCAGCTTGATCGGGGTGGATCAGCCCCAGCATTTT
CASSLIGVDQPQHF
>TRBD1|15|TRBV9|TRBJ2-7|-
TGTGCCAGCAGCGTTGGGGACAGGGTTGCCGCCGAGCAGTACTTC
CASSVGDRVAAEQYF
>-|14|TRBV6-4|TRBJ2-3|-
TGTGCCAGCAGTGAACAGGGCCCCACAGATACGCAGTATTTT
CASSEQGPTDTQYF
>-|15|TRBV6-2/TRBV6-3|TRBJ2-2|-
TGTGCCAGCAGTTACGGGCCGTTCCTCGCCGGGGAGCTGTTTTTT
CASSYGPFLAGELFF
>TRBD2|17|TRBV2|TRBJ2-1|-
TGTGCCAGTTTTGGGGCACAAAGCGGGAGAGGAAACAATGAGCAGTTCTTC
CASFGAQSGRGNNEQFF
>-|10|TRBV23-1|TRBJ1-1|-
TGCGCCCGCTTGGAGACTGAAGCTTTCTTT
CARLETEAFF
>TRBD1|17|TRBV3-1/TRBV3-2|TRBJ1-4|-
TGTGCCAGCAGCCCAGGGACAGGGGGCCCCACTAATGAAAAACTGTTTTTT
CASSPGTGGPTNEKLFF
>-|11|TRBV12-3/TRBV12-4|TRBJ1-3|few
TGTGCCAGCAGTTTGGGAGACACCATATATTTT
CASSLGDTIYF
>TRBD1|15|TRBV4-1|TRBJ1-4|-
TGCGCCAGCAGCTCTCCGGGACAGACTAATGAAAAACTGTTTTTT
CASSSPGQTNEKLFF
>-|13|TRBV5-1|TRBJ1-5|few
TGCGCCAGCAGCTTAGGGGTCAATCAGCCCCAGCATTTT
CASSLGVNQPQHF
>-|14|TRBV6-5|TRBJ1-2|-
TGTGCCAGCAGTTACTCCGGGGGTACCTATGGCTACACCTTC
CASSYSGGTYGYTF
>TRBD1|15|TRBV5-1|TRBJ1-1|-
TGCGCCAGCAGACCCACAGGGGTAAGGAACACTGAAGCTTTCTTT
CASRPTGVRNTEAFF
>-|11|TRBV2|TRBJ1-4|-
TGTGCCAGCAGTGAACGGGAAAAACTGTTTTTT
CASSEREKLFF
>-|12|TRBV18|TRBJ1-1|-
TGTGCCAGCTCACCTTTGCTCAGGGGTGCTTTCTTT
CASSPLLRGAFF
>TRBD2|15|TRBV6-2/TRBV6-3|TRBJ2-1|-
TGTGCCAGCAGTTACGTGGCGGGAGAGAGGAATGAGCAGTTCTTC
CASSYVAGERNEQFF
>-|16|TRBV7-9|TRBJ2-1|-
TGTGCCAGCAGGGGAGTAGGGGGGGACCTCTACAATGAGCAGTTCTTC
CASRGVGGDLYNEQFF
>TRBD1|14|TRBV6-2/TRBV6-3|TRBJ2-5|many
TGTGCCAGCAGTCCCGGGACAGGAGGGGGTGCCCAGTACTTC
CASSPGTGGGAQYF
>-|14|TRBV6-5|TRBJ1-2|few
TGTGCCAGCATGTTCGAGAGGGGAGGCTATGGCTACACCTTC
CASMFERGGYGYTF
>TRBD1|14|TRBV24-1|TRBJ1-1|-
TGTGCCACCAGGGGGACAGGGGGAACCACTGAAGCTTTCTTT
CATRGTGGTTEAFF
>TRBD1|17|TRBV10-3|TRBJ1-2|-
TGTGCCATCAGTGAGTCCATTGAGCAGGGGGGACGCTATGGCTACACCTTC
CAISESIEQGGRYGYTF
>TRBD1|15|TRBV7-3|TRBJ2-5|-
TGTGCCAGCAGCTCGAGCGGGGACAGGGGAGGGACCCAGTACTTC
CASSSSGDRGGTQYF